Described below is a single TCR beta chain sequence and its context. The record originates from a study of shared clonotypes between healthy human individuals. J gave up 6 bases and V 1 base, and 5 bases lay outside the gene matches. CDR3 size: 15 residues. The germline V gene encodes CDR1 SGHRS and CDR2 YFSETQ. Assay: immunoSEQ multiplex PCR; the TCRdb copy retains only in-frame clones and omits some. This sample has fewer than 850,000 clones, with approximately 79% found just once. The chain has TRBV5-1 and TRBJ2-2, with 8 bases identical to TRBD1. Material: memory CD4+ T cells sorted from blood. Subset meaning: CD45RA-negative fraction. The receptor's source is a woman aged 30 to 39 in good health. CDR3 DNA sequence: TGCGCCAGCAGCTTGTCAGGGGGCGCGGCCGGGGAGCTGTTTTTT. Protein sequence: CASSLSGGAAGELFF.